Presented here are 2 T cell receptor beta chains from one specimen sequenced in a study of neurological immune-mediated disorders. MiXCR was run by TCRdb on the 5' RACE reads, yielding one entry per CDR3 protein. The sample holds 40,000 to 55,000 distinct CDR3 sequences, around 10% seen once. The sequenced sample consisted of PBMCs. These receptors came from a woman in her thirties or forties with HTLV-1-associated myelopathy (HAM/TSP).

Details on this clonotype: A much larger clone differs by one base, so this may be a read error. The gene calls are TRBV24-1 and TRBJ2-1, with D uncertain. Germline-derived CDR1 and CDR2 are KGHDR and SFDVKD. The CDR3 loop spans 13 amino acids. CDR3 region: CTTSAPPLNEQFF. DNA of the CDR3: TGTACCACCAGTGCCCCCCCCCTCAATGAGCAGTTCTTC.

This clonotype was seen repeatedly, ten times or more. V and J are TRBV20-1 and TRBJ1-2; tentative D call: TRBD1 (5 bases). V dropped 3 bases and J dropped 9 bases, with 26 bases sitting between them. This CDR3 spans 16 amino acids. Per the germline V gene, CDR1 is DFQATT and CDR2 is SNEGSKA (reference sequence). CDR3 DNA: TGCAGTGCTAGGATACTAACAGGAAGACTTTCGCCCCGCTACACCTTC. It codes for CSARILTGRLSPRYTF.